This TCR beta chain is drawn from a study of shared clonotypes between healthy human individuals. Donation came from healthy HIV-negative adults that had no recent acute infections or vaccinations. From CD4+ cells came CD45RA+ naive and CD45RA-negative memory subsets. Overall study results and limits: Deeper or shallower sequencing was expected to change how clonotypes are shared among donors.

The germline V and J ends were trimmed by 0 bases and 3 bases, with 6 bases remaining between them. Germline assignment: CDR1 SGDLS and CDR2 YYNGEE. The CDR3 length is 13 residues. With respect to this clone: Its antigen remains unknown.

Using immunoSEQ multiplex PCR, the repertoire was profiled, and TCRdb retains in-frame clones only, with some absent. The table shows about 600,000 clones, with 95% to 98% occurring only once. Sequencing was carried out using naive CD4+ T cells sorted from blood. The subset: CD45RA+ positively selected. The sequence was obtained from a young woman in good health. This chain uses TRBV9 with TRBJ1-1; D is perhaps TRBD1 (6 bases). CDR3 loop: CASSVDRDTEAFF. As DNA, the CDR3 is TGTGCCAGCAGCGTAGACAGGGACACTGAAGCTTTCTTT.